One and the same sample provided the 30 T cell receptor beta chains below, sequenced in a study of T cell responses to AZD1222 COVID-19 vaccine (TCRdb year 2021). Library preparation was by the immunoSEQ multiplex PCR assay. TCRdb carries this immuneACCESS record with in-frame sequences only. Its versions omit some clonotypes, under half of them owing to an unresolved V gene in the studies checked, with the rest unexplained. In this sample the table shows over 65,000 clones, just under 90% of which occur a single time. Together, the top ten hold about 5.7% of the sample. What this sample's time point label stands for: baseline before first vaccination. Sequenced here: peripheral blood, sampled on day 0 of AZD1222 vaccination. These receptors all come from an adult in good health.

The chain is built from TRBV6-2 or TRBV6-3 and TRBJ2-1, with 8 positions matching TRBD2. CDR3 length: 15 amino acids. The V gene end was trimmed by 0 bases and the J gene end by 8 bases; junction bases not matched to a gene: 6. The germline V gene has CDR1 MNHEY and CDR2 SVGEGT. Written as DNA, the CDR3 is TGTGCCAGCAGTTACTCGGGACTAGGGGGGGATGAGCAGTTCTTC. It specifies CASSYSGLGGDEQFF.

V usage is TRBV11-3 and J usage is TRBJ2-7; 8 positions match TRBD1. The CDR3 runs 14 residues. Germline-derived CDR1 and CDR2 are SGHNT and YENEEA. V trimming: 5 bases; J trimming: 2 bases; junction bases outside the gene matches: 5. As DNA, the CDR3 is TGTGCCAGCAGCACGCGGACAGGGCCCTACGAGCAGTACTTC. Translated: CASSTRTGPYEQYF.

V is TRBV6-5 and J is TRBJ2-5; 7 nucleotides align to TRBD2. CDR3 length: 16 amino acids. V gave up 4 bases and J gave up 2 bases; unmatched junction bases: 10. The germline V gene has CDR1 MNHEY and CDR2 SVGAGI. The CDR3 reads CASSSTPGTIQETQYF. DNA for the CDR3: TGTGCCAGCAGTTCAACACCCGGGACTATACAAGAGACCCAGTACTTC.

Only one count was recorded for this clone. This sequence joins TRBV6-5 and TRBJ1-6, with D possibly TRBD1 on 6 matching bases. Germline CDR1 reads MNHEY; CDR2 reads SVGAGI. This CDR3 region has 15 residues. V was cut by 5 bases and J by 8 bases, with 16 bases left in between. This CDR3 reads CASSHDRIVDSPLHF. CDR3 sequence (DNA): TGTGCCAGCAGTCATGACAGGATTGTTGATTCACCCCTCCACTTT.

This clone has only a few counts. The CDR3 coding sequence is TGTGCCAGCAGTAAAAGGACAGGGGGCGGATTACTGTTTTTT. Translation: CASSKRTGGGLLFF. J is TRBJ1-4 and V is TRBV6-5; TRBD1 aligns across 11 bases. The CDR3 has 14 amino acids. The V gene's germline CDR1 is MNHEY and CDR2 SVGAGI. The ends lost 5 bases at V and 13 bases at J; junction bases unmatched: 9.

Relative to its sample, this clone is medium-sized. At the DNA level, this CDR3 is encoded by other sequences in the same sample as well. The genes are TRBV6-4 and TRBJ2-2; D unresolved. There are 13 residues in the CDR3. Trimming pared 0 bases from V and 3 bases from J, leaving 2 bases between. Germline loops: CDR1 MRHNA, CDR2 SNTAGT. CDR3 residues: CASSDSDTGELFF. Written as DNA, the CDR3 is TGTGCCAGCAGTGACTCGGACACCGGGGAGCTGTTTTTT.

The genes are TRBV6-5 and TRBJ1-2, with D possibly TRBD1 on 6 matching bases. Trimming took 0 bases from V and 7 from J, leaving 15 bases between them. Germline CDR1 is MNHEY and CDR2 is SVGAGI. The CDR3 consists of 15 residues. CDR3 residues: CASSYSSTGRSGYTF. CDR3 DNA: TGTGCCAGCAGTTACTCGAGCACAGGGAGATCTGGCTACACCTTC.

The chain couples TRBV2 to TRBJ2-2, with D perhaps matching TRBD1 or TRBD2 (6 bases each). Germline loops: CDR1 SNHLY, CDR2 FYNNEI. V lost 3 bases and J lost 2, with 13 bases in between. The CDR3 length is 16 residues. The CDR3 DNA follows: TGTGCCAGCAGTGACCCGGTGGGGGGCAACACCGGGGAGCTGTTTTTT. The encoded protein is CASSDPVGGNTGELFF.

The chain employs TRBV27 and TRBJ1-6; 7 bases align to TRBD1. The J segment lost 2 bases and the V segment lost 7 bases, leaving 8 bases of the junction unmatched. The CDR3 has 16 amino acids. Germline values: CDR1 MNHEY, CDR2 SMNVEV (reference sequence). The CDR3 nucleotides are TGTGCCAGCACCTTCTCCGGGACAGCCTATAATTCACCCCTCCACTTT. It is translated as CASTFSGTAYNSPLHF.

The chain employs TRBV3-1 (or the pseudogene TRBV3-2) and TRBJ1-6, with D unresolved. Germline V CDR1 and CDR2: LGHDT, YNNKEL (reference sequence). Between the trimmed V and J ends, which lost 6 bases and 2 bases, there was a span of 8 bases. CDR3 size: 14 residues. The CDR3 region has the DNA TGTGCCAGCAGTCACGGGCCCTATAATTCACCCCTCCACTTT. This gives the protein CASSHGPYNSPLHF.

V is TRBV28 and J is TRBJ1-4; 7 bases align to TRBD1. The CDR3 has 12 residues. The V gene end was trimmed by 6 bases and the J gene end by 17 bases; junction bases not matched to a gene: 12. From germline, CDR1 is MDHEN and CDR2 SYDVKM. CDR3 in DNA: TGTGCCAGCAGACCCAACAGGGGACTACAATTTTTT. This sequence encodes CASRPNRGLQFF.

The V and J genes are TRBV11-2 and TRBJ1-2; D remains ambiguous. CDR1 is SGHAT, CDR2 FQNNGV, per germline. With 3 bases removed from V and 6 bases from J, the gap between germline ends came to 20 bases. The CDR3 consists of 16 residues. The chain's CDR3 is CASSLIGQIRVDGYTF. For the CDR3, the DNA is TGTGCCAGCAGCTTGATCGGTCAAATTAGGGTCGATGGCTACACCTTC.

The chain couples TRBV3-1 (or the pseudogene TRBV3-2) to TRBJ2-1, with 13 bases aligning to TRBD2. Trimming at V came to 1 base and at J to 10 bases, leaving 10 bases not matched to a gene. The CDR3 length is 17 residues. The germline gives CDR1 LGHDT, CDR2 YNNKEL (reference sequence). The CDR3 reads CASSQGKARTSGGEQFF. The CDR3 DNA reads TGTGCCAGCAGCCAAGGAAAAGCCAGGACTAGCGGGGGAGAGCAGTTCTTC.

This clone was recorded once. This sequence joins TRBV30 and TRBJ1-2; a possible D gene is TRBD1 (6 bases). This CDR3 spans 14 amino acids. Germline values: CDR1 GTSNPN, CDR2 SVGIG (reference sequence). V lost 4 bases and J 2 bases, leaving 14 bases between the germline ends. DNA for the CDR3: TGTGCCTGGACATGGGGGAGGGGGAACTATGGCTACACCTTC. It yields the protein CAWTWGRGNYGYTF.

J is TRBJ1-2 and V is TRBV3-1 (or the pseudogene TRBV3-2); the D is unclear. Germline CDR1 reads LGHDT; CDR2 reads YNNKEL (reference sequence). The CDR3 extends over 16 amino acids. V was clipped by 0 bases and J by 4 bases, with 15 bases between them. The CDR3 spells CASSQEYPALGYGYTF. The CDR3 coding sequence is TGTGCCAGCAGCCAAGAGTATCCAGCCTTGGGCTATGGCTACACCTTC.

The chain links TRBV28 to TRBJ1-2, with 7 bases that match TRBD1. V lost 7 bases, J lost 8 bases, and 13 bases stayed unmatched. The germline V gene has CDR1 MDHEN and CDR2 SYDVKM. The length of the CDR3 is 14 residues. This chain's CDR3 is CASNPMEPGGGYTF. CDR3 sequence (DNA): TGTGCCAGCAACCCGATGGAACCAGGGGGAGGCTACACCTTC.

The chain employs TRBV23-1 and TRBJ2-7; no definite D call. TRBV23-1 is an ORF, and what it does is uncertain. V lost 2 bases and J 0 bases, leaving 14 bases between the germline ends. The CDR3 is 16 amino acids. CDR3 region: CASSQENNGHSYEQYF. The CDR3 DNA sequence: TGCGCCAGCAGTCAAGAAAATAATGGGCACTCCTACGAGCAGTACTTC.

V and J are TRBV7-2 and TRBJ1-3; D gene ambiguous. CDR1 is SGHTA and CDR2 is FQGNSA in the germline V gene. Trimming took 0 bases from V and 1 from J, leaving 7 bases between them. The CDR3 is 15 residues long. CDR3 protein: CASSLAMDSGNTIYF. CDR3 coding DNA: TGTGCCAGCAGCTTAGCGATGGATTCTGGAAACACCATATATTTT.

The CDR3 DNA sequence: TGTGCCAGCAGTTTAACCCGGGTTAGCAATCAGCCCCAGCATTTT. Translating it yields CASSLTRVSNQPQHF. The gene calls are TRBV27 and TRBJ1-5; D remains unclear. V lost 2 bases to trimming and J lost 0 bases, with 8 bases between them. Germline assignment: CDR1 MNHEY and CDR2 SMNVEV (reference sequence). The CDR3 covers 15 residues.

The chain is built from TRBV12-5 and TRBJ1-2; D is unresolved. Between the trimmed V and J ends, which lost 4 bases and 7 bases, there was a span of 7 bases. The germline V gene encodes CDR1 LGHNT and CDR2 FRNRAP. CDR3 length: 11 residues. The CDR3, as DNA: TGTGCTAGTGGTTCCCTGGGTGGCTACACCTTC. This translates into CASGSLGGYTF.

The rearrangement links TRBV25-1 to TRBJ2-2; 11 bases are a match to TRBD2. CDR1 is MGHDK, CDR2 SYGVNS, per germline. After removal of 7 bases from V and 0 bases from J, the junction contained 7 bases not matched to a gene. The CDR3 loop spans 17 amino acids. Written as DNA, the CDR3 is TGTGCCAGCACCCCTAGCGGGGGGACTCCGAACACCGGGGAGCTGTTTTTT. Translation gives CASTPSGGTPNTGELFF.

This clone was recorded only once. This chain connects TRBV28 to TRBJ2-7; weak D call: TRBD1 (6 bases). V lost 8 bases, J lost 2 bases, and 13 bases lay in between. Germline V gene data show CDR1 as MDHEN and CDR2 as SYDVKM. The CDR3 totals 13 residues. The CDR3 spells CASGTPNPYEQYF. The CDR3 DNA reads TGTGCCAGCGGGACACCCAATCCCTACGAGCAGTACTTC. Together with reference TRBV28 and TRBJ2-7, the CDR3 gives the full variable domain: DVKVTQSSRYLVKRTGEKVFLECVQDMDHENMFWYRQDPGLGLRLIYFSYDVKMKEKGDIPEGYSVSREKKERFSLILESASTNQTSMYLCASGTPNPYEQYFGPGTRLTVT.

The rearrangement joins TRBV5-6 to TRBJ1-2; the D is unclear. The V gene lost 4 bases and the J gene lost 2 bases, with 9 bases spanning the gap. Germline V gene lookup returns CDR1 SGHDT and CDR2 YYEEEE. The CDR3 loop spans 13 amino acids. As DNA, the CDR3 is TGTGCCAGCAGCCCGGTCAAAAACTATGGCTACACCTTC. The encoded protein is CASSPVKNYGYTF. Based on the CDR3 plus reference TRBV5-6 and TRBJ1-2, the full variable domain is DAGVTQSPTHLIKTRGQQVTLRCSPKSGHDTVSWYQQALGQGPQFIFQYYEEEERQRGNFPDRFSGHQFPNYSSELNVNALLLGDSALYLCASSPVKNYGYTFGSGTRLTVV.

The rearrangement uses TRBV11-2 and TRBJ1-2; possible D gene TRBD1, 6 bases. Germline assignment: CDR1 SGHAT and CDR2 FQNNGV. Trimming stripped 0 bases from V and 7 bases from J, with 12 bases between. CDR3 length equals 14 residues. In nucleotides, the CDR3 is TGTGCCAGCAGCTTAGACAGGGGAGGGAGTGGCTACACCTTC. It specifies CASSLDRGGSGYTF.

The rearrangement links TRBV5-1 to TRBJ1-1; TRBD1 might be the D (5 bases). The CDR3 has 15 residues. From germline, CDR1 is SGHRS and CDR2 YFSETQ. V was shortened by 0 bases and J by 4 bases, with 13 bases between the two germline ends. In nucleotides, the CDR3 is TGCGCCAGCAGCTTGGATAGGGCGGGGGGCACTGAAGCTTTCTTT. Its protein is CASSLDRAGGTEAFF.

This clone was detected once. DNA for the CDR3: TGTGCCAGCAGCATACAGGGGACTGAGCAGTTCTTC. Its protein is CASSIQGTEQFF. This rearrangement joins TRBV7-9 to TRBJ2-1; 7 bases map to TRBD1. Germline lookup yields CDR1 SEHNR and CDR2 FQNEAQ (reference sequence). The CDR3 runs to 12 residues. J gave up 9 bases and V 5 bases, and 4 bases lay outside the gene matches.

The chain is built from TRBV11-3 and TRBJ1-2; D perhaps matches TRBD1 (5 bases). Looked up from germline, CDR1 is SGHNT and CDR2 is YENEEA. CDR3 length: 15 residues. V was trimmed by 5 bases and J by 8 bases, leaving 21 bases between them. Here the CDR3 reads CASSQYERGVRGYTF. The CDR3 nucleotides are TGTGCCAGCAGCCAATACGAACGAGGGGTACGGGGCTACACCTTC. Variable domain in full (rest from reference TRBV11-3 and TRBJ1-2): EAGVVQSPRYKIIEKKQPVAFWCNPISGHNTLYWYLQNLGQGPELLIRYENEEAVDDSQLPKDRFSAERLKGVDSTLKIQPAELGDSAVYLCASSQYERGVRGYTFGSGTRLTVV.

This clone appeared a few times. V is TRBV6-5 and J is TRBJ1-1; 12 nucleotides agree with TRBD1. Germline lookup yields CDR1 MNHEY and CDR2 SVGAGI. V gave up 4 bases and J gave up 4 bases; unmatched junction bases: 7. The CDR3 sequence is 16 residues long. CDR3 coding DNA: TGTGCCAGCAGTTCAAGGGGGACAGGGGGCTTCACTGAAGCTTTCTTT. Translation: CASSSRGTGGFTEAFF.

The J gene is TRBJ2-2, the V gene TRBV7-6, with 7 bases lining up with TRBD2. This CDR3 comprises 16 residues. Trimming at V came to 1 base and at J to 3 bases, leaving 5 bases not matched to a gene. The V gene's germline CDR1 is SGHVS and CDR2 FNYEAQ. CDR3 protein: CASSLEIAGYTGELFF. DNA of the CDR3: TGTGCCAGCAGCTTAGAAATAGCGGGTTACACCGGGGAGCTGTTTTTT.

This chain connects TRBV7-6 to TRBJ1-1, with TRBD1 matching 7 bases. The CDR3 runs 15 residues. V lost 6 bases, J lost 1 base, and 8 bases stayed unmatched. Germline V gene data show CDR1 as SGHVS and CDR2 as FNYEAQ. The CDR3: CASSPETGTNTEAFF. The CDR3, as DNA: TGTGCCAGCAGTCCTGAGACAGGGACGAACACTGAAGCTTTCTTT.